Below are 17 T cell receptor beta chains sequenced from a single sample in a study of response to subunit inactivated influenza vaccine. TCRdb passed the RT-PCR reads through MiXCR, listing each CDR3 protein once. This table holds roughly 710,000 distinct CDR3 sequences, approximately 14% found once. This specimen was PBMCs from blood, taken about 14 days before vaccination. The receptors here all came from a man aged 45 to 65 who received an inactivated influenza vaccine.

The chain combines TRBV7-2 with TRBJ1-1; D is uncertain. Germline V gene sequence: CDR1 SGHTA, CDR2 FQGNSA. Trimming pared 3 bases from V and 1 base from J, leaving 12 bases between. There are 15 residues in the CDR3. CDR3 DNA: TGTGCCAGCAGCTTGGGAGGCGCAACGAACACTGAAGCTTTCTTT. Translation: CASSLGGATNTEAFF. Full variable domain (remainder filled in from reference TRBV7-2 and TRBJ1-1): GAGVSQSPSNKVTEKGKDVELRCDPISGHTALYWYRQSLGQGLEFLIYFQGNSAPDKSGLPSDRFSAERTGGSVSTLTIQRTQQEDSAVYLCASSLGGATNTEAFFGQGTRLTVV.

The chain uses TRBV12-3 or TRBV12-4 and TRBJ2-6, with D maybe TRBD2 (7 bases). The CDR3 is 16 residues long. V was pared by 2 bases and J by 1 base, with 9 bases between. The CDR3 DNA reads as TGTGCCAGCAGTTTACGGGGGGCGTCTGGGGCCAACGTCCTGACTTTC. As protein: CASSLRGASGANVLTF.

V is TRBV6-5 and J is TRBJ1-6; D remains ambiguous. Germline CDR1 is MNHEY and CDR2 is SVGAGI. This CDR3 comprises 12 residues. Trimming took 2 bases from V and 8 from J, leaving 4 bases between them. The CDR3 spells CASSYGDSPLHF. CDR3 coding DNA: TGTGCCAGCAGTTACGGGGATTCACCCCTCCACTTT.

This clonotype was found many times. This sequence joins TRBV10-3 and TRBJ1-1; perhaps TRBD1 as D (5 bases). Germline-derived CDR1 and CDR2 are ENHRY and SYGVKD. This CDR3 comprises 14 residues. Trimming removed 3 bases at V and 1 base at J, with 9 bases between. The CDR3 region is CAISERGGNTEAFF. CDR3 nucleotide sequence: TGTGCCATCAGTGAACGGGGGGGGAACACTGAAGCTTTCTTT.

This clonotype came up a few times. This chain connects TRBV4-2 to TRBJ2-1; 12 nucleotides align to TRBD2. The V and J ends lost 1 base and 8 bases, in that order; junction bases with no gene match: 0. Looked up from germline, CDR1 is LGHNA and CDR2 is YNFKEQ. The CDR3 totals 14 residues. The CDR3 DNA sequence: TGTGCCAGCAGCCAAGGACTAGCGGGGGATGAGCAGTTCTTC. Its protein product is CASSQGLAGDEQFF.

This clonotype showed up many times. V is TRBV27 and J is TRBJ2-2, with D tentatively TRBD2 (5 bases). V shed 3 bases and J shed 3 bases, with 26 bases lying between them. Germline lookup yields CDR1 MNHEY and CDR2 SMNVEV (reference sequence). CDR3 length equals 20 residues. DNA for the CDR3: TGTGCCAGCAGTTTCCGTTTAGCGCCCGTGTTTATGTTCGACACCGGGGAGCTGTTTTTT. This translates into CASSFRLAPVFMFDTGELFF.

This clonotype was counted a few times. The chain employs TRBV10-2 and TRBJ2-2, with no clear D. Trimming pared 4 bases from V and 3 bases from J, leaving 9 bases between. The germline V gene encodes CDR1 WSHSY and CDR2 SAAADI. This CDR3 is built from 14 residues. CDR3 loop: CASSVVSYTGELFF. CDR3 DNA sequence: TGCGCCAGCAGTGTAGTATCGTACACCGGGGAGCTGTTTTTT.

The chain links TRBV28 to TRBJ1-2; the match to TRBD1 covers 7 bases. This CDR3 is 14 amino acids long. Trimming at V came to 5 bases and at J to 2 bases, leaving 5 bases not matched to a gene. Per germline, CDR1 MDHEN and CDR2 SYDVKM. The CDR3 reads CASSAGTANYGYTF. The CDR3 DNA is TGTGCCAGCAGTGCAGGGACAGCGAACTATGGCTACACCTTC.

This clonotype was seen a few times. This chain connects TRBV28 to TRBJ1-5; TRBD1 agrees at 9 bases. V was clipped by 6 bases and J by 4 bases; unmatched bases: 10. The CDR3 covers 16 residues. CDR1 MDHEN and CDR2 SYDVKM come from the germline V gene. The CDR3 sequence: CASSLSGQGLNQPQHF. The CDR3 nucleotides are TGTGCCAGCAGCCTCTCGGGACAGGGCCTAAATCAGCCCCAGCATTTT.

CDR3 sequence reads: CASSLGWGYQETQYF. The CDR3 DNA reads TGCGCCAGCAGCTTGGGTTGGGGGTACCAAGAGACCCAGTACTTC. The chain employs TRBV5-1 and TRBJ2-5, with D perhaps assigned TRBD1 or TRBD2 (5 bases each). This CDR3 has 15 amino acids. V was trimmed by 0 bases and J by 0 bases, leaving 9 bases between them. In germline, CDR1 is SGHRS, CDR2 YFSETQ.

This clonotype showed up just a few times. CDR3 region: CASSLESRDRVYGYTF. The CDR3 region has the DNA TGTGCCAGCAGCTTAGAAAGCCGGGACAGGGTCTATGGCTACACCTTC. The J gene is TRBJ1-2, the V gene TRBV7-9, with 9 positions matching TRBD1. V shed 1 base, J shed 4 bases, and the junction held 7 bases outside the gene matches. Per germline, CDR1 SEHNR and CDR2 FQNEAQ (reference sequence). The CDR3 runs 16 residues. The variable domain in full, with the rest retrieved from reference TRBV7-9 and TRBJ1-2, is DTGVSQNPRHKITKRGQNVTFRCDPISEHNRLYWYRQTLGQGPEFLTYFQNEAQLEKSRLLSDRFSAERPKGSFSTLEIQRTEQGDSAMYLCASSLESRDRVYGYTFGSGTRLTVV.

The rearrangement joins TRBV5-1 to TRBJ2-3, with TRBD2 as a possible D gene (6 bases). There are 14 residues in the CDR3. V dropped 9 bases and J dropped 6 bases, with 20 bases sitting between them. CDR1 and CDR2 (germline): SGHRS, YFSETQ. CDR3 nucleotide sequence: TGCGCCACTCAGACTGGAGGGTTCTCCGATACGCAGTATTTT. It translates to CATQTGGFSDTQYF.

This clonotype was counted between two and nine times. CDR3 sequence (DNA): TGTGCCAGTAGTATCTCCCTAGCGGTCGTGAATGAGCAGTTCTTC. Encoded protein: CASSISLAVVNEQFF. This chain uses TRBV19 with TRBJ2-1, with 7 bases identical to TRBD2. V lost 3 bases and J lost 7; bases outside the gene matches: 9. Germline values: CDR1 LNHDA, CDR2 SQIVND (reference sequence). This CDR3 is 15 amino acids long.

For the CDR3, the DNA is TGTGCCAGCAAAGGACAGGACTCCTACGAGCAGTACTTC. Translated: CASKGQDSYEQYF. This chain uses TRBV12-3 or TRBV12-4 with TRBJ2-7; 7 bases line up with TRBD1. The CDR3 has 13 amino acids. The J segment lost 0 bases and the V segment lost 7 bases, leaving 3 bases of the junction unmatched.

This clonotype was detected many times. The rearrangement joins TRBV5-1 to TRBJ2-3, with a possible D match to TRBD2 (6 bases). CDR3 length equals 17 residues. From germline, CDR1 is SGHRS and CDR2 YFSETQ. V was cut by 0 bases and J by 4 bases, with 18 bases left in between. CDR3 protein: CASSLEPPGVFPDTQYF. CDR3 sequence (DNA): TGCGCCAGCAGCTTGGAGCCACCGGGAGTATTCCCAGATACGCAGTATTTT.

This clonotype came up many times. At one of its ends the junction is not consistent with the germline gene, which may arise from a read error. The rearrangement uses TRBV7-9 and TRBJ1-1; TRBD1 agrees at 7 bases. This CDR3 is built from 14 residues. The germline gives CDR1 SEHNR, CDR2 FQNEAQ (reference sequence). CDR3 nucleotides: TGCGCCAGCAGCTGGGGACAGTTGAACACTGAAGCTTTCTTT. It translates to CASSWGQLNTEAFF.

Here the CDR3 DNA reads TGCGCCAGCAGTGAGTCGTACGGGGGGGCCTACAATGAGCAGTTCTTC. Its protein is CASSESYGGAYNEQFF. V usage is TRBV10-1 and J usage is TRBJ2-1; TRBD2 matches at 8 bases. The germline V gene encodes CDR1 WNHNN and CDR2 SYGVQD (reference sequence). Trimming took 0 bases from V and 2 from J; bases not matched to a gene: 3. The CDR3 is 16 amino acids.